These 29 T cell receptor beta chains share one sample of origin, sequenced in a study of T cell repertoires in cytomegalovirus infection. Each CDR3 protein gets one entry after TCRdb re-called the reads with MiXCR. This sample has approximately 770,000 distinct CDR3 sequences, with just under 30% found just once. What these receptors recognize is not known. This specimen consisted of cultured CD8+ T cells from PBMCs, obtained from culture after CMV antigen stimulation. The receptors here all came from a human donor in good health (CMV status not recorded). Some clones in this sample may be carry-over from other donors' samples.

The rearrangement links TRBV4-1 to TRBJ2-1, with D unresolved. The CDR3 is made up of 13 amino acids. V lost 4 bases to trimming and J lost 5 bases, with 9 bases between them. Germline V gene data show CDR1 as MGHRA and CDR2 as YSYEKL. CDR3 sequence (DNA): TGCGCCAGCAGCCGCATTGTGGACAATGAGCAGTTCTTC. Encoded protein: CASSRIVDNEQFF.

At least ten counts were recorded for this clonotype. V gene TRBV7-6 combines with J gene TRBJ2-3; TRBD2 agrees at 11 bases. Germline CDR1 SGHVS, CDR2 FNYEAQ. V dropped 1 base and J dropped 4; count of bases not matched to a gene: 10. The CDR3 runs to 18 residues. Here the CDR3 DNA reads TGTGCCAGCAGCTTAGAACCAGCGACTAGCGGGGATGCAGATACGCAGTATTTT. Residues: CASSLEPATSGDADTQYF.

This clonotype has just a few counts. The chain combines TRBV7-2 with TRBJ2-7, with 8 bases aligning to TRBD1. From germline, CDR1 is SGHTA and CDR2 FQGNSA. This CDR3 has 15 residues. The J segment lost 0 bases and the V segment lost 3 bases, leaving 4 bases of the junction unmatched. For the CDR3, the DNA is TGTGCCAGCAGCTTTCCCGGGACAGGCTCCTACGAGCAGTACTTC. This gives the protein CASSFPGTGSYEQYF.

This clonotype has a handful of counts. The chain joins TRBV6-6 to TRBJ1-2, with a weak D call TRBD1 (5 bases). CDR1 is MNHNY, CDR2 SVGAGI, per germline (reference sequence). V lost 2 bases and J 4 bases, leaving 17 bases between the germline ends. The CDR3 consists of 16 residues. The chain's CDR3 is CASSYGVAGLSYGYTF. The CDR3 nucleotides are TGTGCCAGCAGTTACGGGGTTGCGGGGCTGAGCTATGGCTACACCTTC.

The CDR3, as DNA: TGTGCCAGCAGCAAAGCCGGGACAGGGTCATACGAGCAGTACTTC. The encoded protein is CASSKAGTGSYEQYF. The chain employs TRBV7-6 and TRBJ2-7; 9 positions agree with TRBD1. This CDR3 spans 15 amino acids. The J segment lost 4 bases and the V segment lost 5 bases, leaving 9 bases of the junction unmatched. In germline, CDR1 is SGHVS, CDR2 FNYEAQ.

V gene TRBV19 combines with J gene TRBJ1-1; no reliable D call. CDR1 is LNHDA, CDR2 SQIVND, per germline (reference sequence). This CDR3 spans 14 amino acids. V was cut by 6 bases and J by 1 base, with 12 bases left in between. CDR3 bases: TGTGCCAGTAGCCTGGAGCAGGAGAACACTGAAGCTTTCTTT. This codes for CASSLEQENTEAFF.

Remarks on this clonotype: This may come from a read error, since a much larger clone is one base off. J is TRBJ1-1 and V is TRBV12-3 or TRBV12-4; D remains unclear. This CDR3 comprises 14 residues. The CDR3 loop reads CASSPGPGNTEALF. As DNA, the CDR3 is TGTGCCAGCAGTCCGGGTCCAGGAAACACTGAAGCTCTCTTT.

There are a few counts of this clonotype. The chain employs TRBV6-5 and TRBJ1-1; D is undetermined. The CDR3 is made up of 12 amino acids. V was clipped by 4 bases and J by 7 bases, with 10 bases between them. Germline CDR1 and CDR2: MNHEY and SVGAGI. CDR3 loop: CASSSGVFEAFF. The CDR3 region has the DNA TGTGCCAGCAGTTCCGGGGTTTTTGAAGCTTTCTTT.

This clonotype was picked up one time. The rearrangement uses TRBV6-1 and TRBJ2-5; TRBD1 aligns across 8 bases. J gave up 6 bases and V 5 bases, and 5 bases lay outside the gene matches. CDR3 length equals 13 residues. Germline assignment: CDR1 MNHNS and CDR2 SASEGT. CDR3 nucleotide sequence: TGTGCCAGCAGTTCAGGGGGCGCGAAGACCCAGTACTTC. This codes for CASSSGGAKTQYF.

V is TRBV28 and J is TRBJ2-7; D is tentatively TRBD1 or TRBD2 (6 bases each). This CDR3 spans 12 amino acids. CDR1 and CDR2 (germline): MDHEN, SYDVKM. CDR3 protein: CATYGGTYEQYV. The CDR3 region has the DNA TGTGCGACGTACGGGGGCACCTACGAGCAGTACGTC.

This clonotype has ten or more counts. In DNA form, the CDR3 reads TGTGCCAGCAGCTGGGGACAGAATGGCGAGCAGTACTTC. It translates to CASSWGQNGEQYF. The chain combines TRBV7-9 with TRBJ2-7; 7 positions match TRBD1. CDR1 is SEHNR and CDR2 is FQNEAQ in the germline V gene (reference sequence). The J segment lost 6 bases and the V segment lost 4 bases, leaving 6 bases of the junction unmatched. There are 13 residues in the CDR3.

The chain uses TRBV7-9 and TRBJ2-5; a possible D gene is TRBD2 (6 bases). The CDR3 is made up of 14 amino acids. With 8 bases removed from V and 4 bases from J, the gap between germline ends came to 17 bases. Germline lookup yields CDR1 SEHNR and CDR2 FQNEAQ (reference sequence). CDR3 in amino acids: CASGITTSLETQYF. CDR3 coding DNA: TGTGCCAGCGGTATAACCACTAGCTTAGAGACCCAGTACTTC.

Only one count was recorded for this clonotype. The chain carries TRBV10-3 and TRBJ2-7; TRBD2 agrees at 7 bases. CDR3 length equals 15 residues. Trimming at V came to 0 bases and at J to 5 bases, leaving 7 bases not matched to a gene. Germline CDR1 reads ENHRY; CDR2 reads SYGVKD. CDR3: CAISESGGVKHEQYF. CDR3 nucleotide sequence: TGTGCCATCAGTGAGTCGGGAGGGGTCAAGCACGAGCAGTACTTC.

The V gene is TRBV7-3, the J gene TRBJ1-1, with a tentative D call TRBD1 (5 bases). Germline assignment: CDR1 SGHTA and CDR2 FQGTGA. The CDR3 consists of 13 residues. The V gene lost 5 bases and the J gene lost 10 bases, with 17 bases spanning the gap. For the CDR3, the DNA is TGTGCCAGCAGCCCTGGGGCGCCTTCAAGAGCTTTCTTT. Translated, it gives CASSPGAPSRAFF.

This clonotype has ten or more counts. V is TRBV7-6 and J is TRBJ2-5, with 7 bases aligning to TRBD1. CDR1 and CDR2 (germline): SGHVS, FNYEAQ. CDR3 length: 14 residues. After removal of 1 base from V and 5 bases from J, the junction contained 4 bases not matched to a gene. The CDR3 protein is CASSLVLQGETQYF. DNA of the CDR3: TGTGCCAGCAGCTTAGTGTTACAGGGGGAGACCCAGTACTTC.

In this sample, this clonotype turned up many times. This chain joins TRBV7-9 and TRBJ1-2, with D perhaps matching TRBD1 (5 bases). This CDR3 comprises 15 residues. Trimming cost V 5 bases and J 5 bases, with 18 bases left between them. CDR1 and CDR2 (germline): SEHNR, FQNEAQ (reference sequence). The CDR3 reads CASSLAQDYTYGYTF. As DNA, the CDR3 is TGTGCCAGCAGCCTGGCACAGGACTACACTTATGGCTACACCTTC.

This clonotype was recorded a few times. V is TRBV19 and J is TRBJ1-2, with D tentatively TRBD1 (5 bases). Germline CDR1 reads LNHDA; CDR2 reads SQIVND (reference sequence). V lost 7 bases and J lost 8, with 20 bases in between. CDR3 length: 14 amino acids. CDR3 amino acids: CASTLGRGGRGYTF. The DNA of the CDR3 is TGTGCCAGTACCCTAGGGAGGGGCGGTAGGGGCTACACCTTC. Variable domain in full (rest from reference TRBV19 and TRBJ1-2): DGGITQSPKYLFRKEGQNVTLSCEQNLNHDAMYWYRQDPGQGLRLIYYSQIVNDFQKGDIAEGYSVSREKKESFPLTVTSAQKNPTAFYLCASTLGRGGRGYTFGSGTRLTVV.

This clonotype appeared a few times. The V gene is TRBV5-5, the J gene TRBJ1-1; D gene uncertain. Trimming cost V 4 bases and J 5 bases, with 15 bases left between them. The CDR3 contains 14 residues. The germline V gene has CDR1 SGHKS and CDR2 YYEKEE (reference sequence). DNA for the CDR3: TGTGCCAGCAGCGTCTGGACTTTCCAGACTGAAGCTTTCTTT. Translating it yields CASSVWTFQTEAFF. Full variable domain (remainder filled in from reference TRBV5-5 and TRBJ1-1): DAGVTQSPTHLIKTRGQQVTLRCSPISGHKSVSWYQQVLGQGPQFIFQYYEKEERGRGNFPDRFSARQFPNYSSELNVNALLLGDSALYLCASSVWTFQTEAFFGQGTRLTVV.

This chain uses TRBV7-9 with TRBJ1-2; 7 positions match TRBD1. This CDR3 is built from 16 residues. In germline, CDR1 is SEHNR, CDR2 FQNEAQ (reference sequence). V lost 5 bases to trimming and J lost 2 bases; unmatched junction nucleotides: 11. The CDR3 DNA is TGTGCCAGCAGCCCCAAGGACAGGCCCAGCAACTATGGCTACACCTTC. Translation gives CASSPKDRPSNYGYTF.

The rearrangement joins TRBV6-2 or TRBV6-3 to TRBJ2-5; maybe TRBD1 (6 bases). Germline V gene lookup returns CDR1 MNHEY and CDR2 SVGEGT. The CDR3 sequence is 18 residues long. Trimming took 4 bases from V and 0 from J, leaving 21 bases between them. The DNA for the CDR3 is TGTGCCAGCAGTTGGGGGCCAGAAACACATTGGGACCAAGAGACCCAGTACTTC. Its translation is CASSWGPETHWDQETQYF.

DNA of the CDR3: TGTGCCAGCAGTGCGGGACAGGGAGTGGGAAAACTGTTTTTT. Its translation: CASSAGQGVGKLFF. The chain combines TRBV2 with TRBJ1-4; 9 bases are a match to TRBD1. Germline V CDR1 and CDR2: SNHLY, FYNNEI. This CDR3 region has 14 residues. Losses at the gene ends were 4 bases for V and 10 bases for J; bases not matched to a gene: 7.

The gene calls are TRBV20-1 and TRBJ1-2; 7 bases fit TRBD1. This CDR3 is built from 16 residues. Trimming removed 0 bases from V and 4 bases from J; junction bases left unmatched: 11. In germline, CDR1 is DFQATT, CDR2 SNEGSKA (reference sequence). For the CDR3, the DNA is TGCAGTGCTAGAGAAGGTTGGGACAGCAGCTCCTATGGCTACACCTTC. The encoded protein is CSAREGWDSSSYGYTF.

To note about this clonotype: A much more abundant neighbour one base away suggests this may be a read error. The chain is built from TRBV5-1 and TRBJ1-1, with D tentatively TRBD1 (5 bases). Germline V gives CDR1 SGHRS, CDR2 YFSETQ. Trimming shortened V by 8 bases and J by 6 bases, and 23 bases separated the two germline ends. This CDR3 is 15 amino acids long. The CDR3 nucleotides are TGCGCCAGAGACCCTGGGAGGGGCGGTATCGCTGAAGCTTTCTTT. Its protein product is CARDPGRGGIAEAFF. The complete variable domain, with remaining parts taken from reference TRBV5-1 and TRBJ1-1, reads KAGVTQTPRYLIKTRGQQVTLSCSPISGHRSVSWYQQTPGQGLQFLFEYFSETQRNKGNFPGRFSGRQFSNSRSEMNVSTLELGDSALYLCARDPGRGGIAEAFFGQGTRLTVV.

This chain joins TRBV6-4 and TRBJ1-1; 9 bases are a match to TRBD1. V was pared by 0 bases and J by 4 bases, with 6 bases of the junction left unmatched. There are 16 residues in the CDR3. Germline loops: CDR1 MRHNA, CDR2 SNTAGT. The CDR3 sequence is CASSDSMSDRGTEAFF. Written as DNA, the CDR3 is TGTGCCAGCAGTGACTCGATGTCGGACAGGGGCACTGAAGCTTTCTTT.

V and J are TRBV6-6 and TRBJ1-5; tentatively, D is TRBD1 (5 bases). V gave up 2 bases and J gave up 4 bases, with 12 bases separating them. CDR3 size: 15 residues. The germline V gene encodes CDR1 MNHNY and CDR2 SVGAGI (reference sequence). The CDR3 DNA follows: TGTGCCAGCAGTTACCCCATAGGGGTAAATCAGCCCCAGCATTTT. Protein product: CASSYPIGVNQPQHF.

For the CDR3, the DNA is TGCGCCAGCAGCCAAGATCTGGGGGGCGGCACAGATACGCAGTATTTT. As protein: CASSQDLGGGTDTQYF. The V and J genes are TRBV4-1 and TRBJ2-3; D is perhaps TRBD1 or TRBD2 (6 bases each). The CDR3 length is 16 residues. Trimming took 0 bases from V and 1 from J, leaving 11 bases between them. The V gene's germline CDR1 is MGHRA and CDR2 YSYEKL.

CDR3 region: CASSHEGTGGNEQFF. The DNA of the CDR3 is TGCGCCAGCAGCCATGAGGGGACAGGGGGAAATGAGCAGTTCTTC. V is TRBV4-3 and J is TRBJ2-1; 11 bases are shared with TRBD1. The CDR3 runs to 15 residues. The trim removed 3 bases at V and 7 bases at J, leaving 5 bases unmatched. CDR1 and CDR2 from the germline V gene are LGHNA and YSLEER.

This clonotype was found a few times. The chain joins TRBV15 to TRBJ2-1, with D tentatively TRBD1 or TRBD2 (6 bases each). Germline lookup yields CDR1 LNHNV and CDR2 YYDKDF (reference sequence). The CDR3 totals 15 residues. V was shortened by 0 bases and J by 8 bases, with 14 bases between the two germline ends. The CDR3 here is CATSRDLSGADEQFF. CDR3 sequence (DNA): TGTGCCACCAGCAGAGATCTTTCGGGGGCCGATGAGCAGTTCTTC. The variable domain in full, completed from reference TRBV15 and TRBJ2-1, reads DAMVIQNPRYQVTQFGKPVTLSCSQTLNHNVMYWYQQKSSQAPKLLFHYYDKDFNNEADTPDNFQSRRPNTSFCFLDIRSPGLGDTAMYLCATSRDLSGADEQFFGPGTRLTVL.

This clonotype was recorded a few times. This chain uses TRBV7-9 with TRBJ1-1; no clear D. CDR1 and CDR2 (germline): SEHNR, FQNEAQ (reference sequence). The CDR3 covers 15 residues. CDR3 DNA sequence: TGTGCGAACCAGTGGCCCATATTAGAAAACACTGAAGCTTTCTTT. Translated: CANQWPILENTEAFF.